This passage covers 23 T cell receptor beta chains from one sample sequenced in a study of blood T cell repertoires in COVID-19 (dated by TCRdb to 2019 to 2021). Preparation of the library involved the immunoSEQ multiplex PCR assay. TCRdb obtained this table from immuneACCESS and retained in-frame rearrangements with V and J assigned. These tables miss some clones; where compared with another copy, unresolved V genes account for less than half of the shortfall, and the remainder is unexplained. Within this sample are around 110,000 clones, with around nine tenths of them counted one time only. Roughly 1.3% of the sample is in the top ten clones. What was sequenced was peripheral blood. All receptors come from a young woman with acute or convalescent COVID-19.

The count of this clone is one. V and J are TRBV29-1 and TRBJ2-1, with D possibly TRBD2 on 5 matching bases. V was cut by 6 bases and J by 8 bases, with 14 bases left in between. The CDR3 contains 12 residues. Germline V gene data show CDR1 as SQVTM and CDR2 as ANQGSEA. DNA for the CDR3: TGCAGCGTCGGTAAGGCGGGCCATGAGCAGTTCTTC. Translated: CSVGKAGHEQFF.

CDR3 in amino acids: CASSYADSSYEQYF. The CDR3 DNA sequence: TGTGCCAGCAGTTACGCCGACTCCTCCTACGAGCAGTACTTC. The chain employs TRBV6-6 and TRBJ2-7; D is unclear. The CDR3 has 14 amino acids. V shed 2 bases and J shed 0 bases, with 8 bases lying between them. The germline V gene has CDR1 MNHNY and CDR2 SVGAGI (reference sequence).

The chain joins TRBV12-3 or TRBV12-4 to TRBJ1-2; D gene ambiguous. This CDR3 is built from 13 residues. V shed 2 bases and J shed 8 bases, with 12 bases lying between them. The CDR3: CASSLRTRGGYTF. The CDR3 region has the DNA TGTGCCAGCAGTTTAAGGACCCGGGGAGGCTACACCTTC.

This clone came up a few times. The rearrangement joins TRBV28 to TRBJ1-5; D is unclear. Trimming left V 2 bases short and J 5 bases short, with 13 bases between. The germline gives CDR1 MDHEN, CDR2 SYDVKM. The CDR3 consists of 15 residues. DNA for the CDR3: TGTGCCAGCAGTTTACTCGGGTCATATGATCAGCCCCAGCATTTT. Translating gives CASSLLGSYDQPQHF.

The DNA of the CDR3 is TGTGCCAGCAGCGAGGCACTTGGGGCATCTGGTGAGCAGTTCTTC. This encodes CASSEALGASGEQFF. The chain couples TRBV7-9 to TRBJ2-1; D might be TRBD1 (5 bases). V gave up 5 bases and J gave up 9 bases, with 20 bases separating them. The germline CDR1 and CDR2 sequences are SEHNR and FQNEAQ (reference sequence). The CDR3 extends over 15 amino acids. Full variable domain (remainder filled in from reference TRBV7-9 and TRBJ2-1): DTGVSQNPRHKITKRGQNVTFRCDPISEHNRLYWYRQTLGQGPEFLTYFQNEAQLEKSRLLSDRFSAERPKGSFSTLEIQRTEQGDSAMYLCASSEALGASGEQFFGPGTRLTVL.

The chain combines TRBV24-1 with TRBJ2-5; 10 bases agree with TRBD2. The V gene's germline CDR1 is KGHDR and CDR2 SFDVKD. Losses at the gene ends were 2 bases for V and 11 bases for J; bases not matched to a gene: 10. This CDR3 region has 15 residues. The CDR3 bases are TGTGCCACCAGTGATTATGCTAGCGGGAGAGAATTACAGTACTTC. Its protein product is CATSDYASGRELQYF.

The rearrangement uses TRBV5-6 and TRBJ1-5, with 11 bases identical to TRBD1. With V trimmed by 2 bases and J by 6 bases, 4 bases remained unmatched. CDR3 size: 15 residues. Looked up from germline, CDR1 is SGHDT and CDR2 is YYEEEE. CDR3 DNA: TGTGCCAGCAGCTTAGGACAGGGGGCAGTTCAGCCCCAGCATTTT. The encoded protein is CASSLGQGAVQPQHF.

The rearrangement joins TRBV11-1 to TRBJ2-3, with a possible D match to TRBD1 (6 bases). The CDR3 runs to 16 residues. Looked up from germline, CDR1 is SGHAT and CDR2 is FQDESV (reference sequence). Trimming cost V 3 bases and J 3 bases, with 16 bases left between them. CDR3 bases: TGTGCCAGCAGCTTCTCACAGGGCGTTTGGACAGATACGCAGTATTTT. This translates into CASSFSQGVWTDTQYF. The full variable domain, with the rest looked up from reference TRBV11-1 and TRBJ2-3, is EAEVAQSPRYKITEKSQAVAFWCDPISGHATLYWYRQILGQGPELLVQFQDESVVDDSQLPKDRFSAERLKGVDSTLKIQPAELGDSAMYLCASSFSQGVWTDTQYFGPGTRLTVL.

The CDR3 sequence: CASSASDRKRYGYTF. The DNA for the CDR3 is TGTGCCAGCAGCGCTTCGGACAGGAAGCGCTATGGCTACACCTTC. The V gene is TRBV9, the J gene TRBJ1-2, with 7 positions matching TRBD1. Germline trimming cut 3 bases from V and 4 bases from J; bases unmatched to any gene: 9. The CDR3 loop spans 15 amino acids. Germline V gene sequence: CDR1 SGDLS, CDR2 YYNGEE.

This chain joins TRBV21-1 and TRBJ1-2; TRBD1, the table's D call, was not compared with the DNA. TRBV21-1 is labeled a pseudogene. The CDR3 runs to 15 residues. The CDR3 reads CASSGPGQGLLGYTF. DNA for the CDR3: TGTGCCAGCAGCGGACCGGGACAGGGGCTCCTTGGCTACACCTTC.

V gene TRBV5-5 combines with J gene TRBJ2-5; D may be TRBD1 (6 bases). V was pared by 0 bases and J by 5 bases, with 11 bases between. Germline V lookup: CDR1 SGHKS, CDR2 YYEKEE (reference sequence). This CDR3 comprises 14 residues. The CDR3 DNA sequence: TGTGCCAGCAGCTTGGGTCAGGGGCGTGAGACCCAGTACTTC. This translates into CASSLGQGRETQYF. Full variable domain (rest looked up from reference TRBV5-5 and TRBJ2-5): DAGVTQSPTHLIKTRGQQVTLRCSPISGHKSVSWYQQVLGQGPQFIFQYYEKEERGRGNFPDRFSARQFPNYSSELNVNALLLGDSALYLCASSLGQGRETQYFGPGTRLLVL.

This clone was seen a single time. V is TRBV28 and J is TRBJ1-4; TRBD1 matches at 7 bases. Germline V lookup: CDR1 MDHEN, CDR2 SYDVKM. V lost 8 bases and J lost 4; bases outside the gene matches: 7. The CDR3 has 14 amino acids. In DNA form, the CDR3 reads TGTGCCAGCGGACAGGCGAGCTTTAATGAAAAACTGTTTTTT. Its protein is CASGQASFNEKLFF.

V gene TRBV11-3 combines with J gene TRBJ1-2, with TRBD1 matching over 7 bases. There are 13 residues in the CDR3. Germline V lookup: CDR1 SGHNT, CDR2 YENEEA. With V trimmed by 4 bases and J by 3 bases, 2 bases remained unmatched. The CDR3 DNA reads as TGTGCCAGCAGCTCCGACAGGGACTATGGCTACACCTTC. This encodes CASSSDRDYGYTF.

This sequence joins TRBV12-5 and TRBJ1-1; D is perhaps TRBD1 (5 bases). V lost 6 bases, J lost 1 base, and 12 bases lay in between. The CDR3 is 14 residues long. Germline CDR1 and CDR2: LGHNT and FRNRAP. The CDR3, as DNA: TGTGCTAGTGGGCGGGGGTCACGGAACACTGAAGCTTTCTTT. Its translation is CASGRGSRNTEAFF.

The rearrangement uses TRBV9 and TRBJ2-7; 7 bases agree with TRBD1. The germline CDR1 and CDR2 sequences are SGDLS and YYNGEE. This CDR3 comprises 14 residues. V trimming: 0 bases; J trimming: 4 bases; junction bases outside the gene matches: 4. As DNA, the CDR3 is TGTGCCAGCAGCGTAGGACAGGGTGTATACGAGCAGTACTTC. This gives the protein CASSVGQGVYEQYF.

The chain carries TRBV27 and TRBJ2-1, with TRBD1 matching 7 bases. With 7 bases clipped from V and 5 bases from J, the junction kept 8 bases outside the gene matches. The CDR3 consists of 14 residues. Germline V gives CDR1 MNHEY, CDR2 SMNVEV (reference sequence). The CDR3: CASTSITGDNEQFF. CDR3 sequence (DNA): TGTGCCAGCACCTCTATTACAGGGGACAATGAGCAGTTCTTC.

The chain has TRBV30 and TRBJ1-5; 7 nucleotides agree with TRBD1. This CDR3 region has 13 residues. Trimming at V came to 1 base and at J to 5 bases, leaving 2 bases not matched to a gene. In germline, CDR1 is GTSNPN, CDR2 SVGIG (reference sequence). DNA of the CDR3: TGTGCCTGGAGTGCCACAGGGGATCAGCCCCAGCATTTT. Its translation is CAWSATGDQPQHF.

A single count supports this clone. This chain connects TRBV6-5 to TRBJ1-4; D not resolved. The length of the CDR3 is 15 residues. Between the trimmed V and J ends, which lost 4 bases and 8 bases, there was a span of 17 bases. From germline, CDR1 is MNHEY and CDR2 SVGAGI. The CDR3 region is CASSSPAVHGEKLFF. The CDR3 nucleotides read TGTGCCAGCAGTTCCCCGGCGGTCCACGGGGAAAAACTGTTTTTT.

This rearrangement joins TRBV19 to TRBJ2-1; tentative D call: TRBD1 (6 bases). V was shortened by 3 bases and J by 8 bases, with 14 bases between the two germline ends. The CDR3 has 14 residues. Germline CDR1 reads LNHDA; CDR2 reads SQIVND (reference sequence). The CDR3 bases are TGTGCCAGTAGTATCCAGGGGTATCAGGATGAGCAGTTCTTC. It encodes CASSIQGYQDEQFF.

The V gene is TRBV5-4, the J gene TRBJ2-2; D ambiguous. This CDR3 region has 16 residues. V was trimmed by 4 bases and J by 6 bases, leaving 19 bases between them. Germline CDR1 and CDR2: SGHNT and YYREEE (reference sequence). The CDR3, as DNA: TGTGCCAGCAGCCCCCAAGAAGCTGTTGGTGCCGGGGAGCTGTTTTTT. It specifies CASSPQEAVGAGELFF.

This rearrangement joins TRBV18 to TRBJ2-5, with D hard to call. Germline V CDR1 and CDR2: KGHSH, LQKENI. The V and J ends lost 3 bases and 3 bases respectively, with 8 bases between them. CDR3 size: 13 residues. The CDR3 loop reads CASSPRIEETQYF. In DNA form, the CDR3 reads TGTGCCAGCTCACCGAGGATCGAAGAGACCCAGTACTTC.

The J gene is TRBJ2-7, the V gene TRBV7-6; TRBD2 might be the D (6 bases). This CDR3 comprises 15 residues. Germline-derived CDR1 and CDR2 are SGHVS and FNYEAQ. Trimming took 3 bases from V and 2 from J, leaving 14 bases between them. The CDR3 DNA sequence: TGTGCCAGCAGCTTTGCAAACGGGGAGGCCTACGAGCAGTACTTC. Its translation: CASSFANGEAYEQYF.

The V gene is TRBV6-6, the J gene TRBJ2-1; 11 bases agree with TRBD2. The CDR3 covers 15 residues. Germline CDR1 and CDR2: MNHNY and SVGAGI (reference sequence). J was trimmed by 6 bases and V by 3 bases; bases with no gene match: 4. The CDR3 DNA is TGTGCCAGCAGTTATCCCGGGACTAGCGGCAATGAGCAGTTCTTC. This codes for CASSYPGTSGNEQFF.